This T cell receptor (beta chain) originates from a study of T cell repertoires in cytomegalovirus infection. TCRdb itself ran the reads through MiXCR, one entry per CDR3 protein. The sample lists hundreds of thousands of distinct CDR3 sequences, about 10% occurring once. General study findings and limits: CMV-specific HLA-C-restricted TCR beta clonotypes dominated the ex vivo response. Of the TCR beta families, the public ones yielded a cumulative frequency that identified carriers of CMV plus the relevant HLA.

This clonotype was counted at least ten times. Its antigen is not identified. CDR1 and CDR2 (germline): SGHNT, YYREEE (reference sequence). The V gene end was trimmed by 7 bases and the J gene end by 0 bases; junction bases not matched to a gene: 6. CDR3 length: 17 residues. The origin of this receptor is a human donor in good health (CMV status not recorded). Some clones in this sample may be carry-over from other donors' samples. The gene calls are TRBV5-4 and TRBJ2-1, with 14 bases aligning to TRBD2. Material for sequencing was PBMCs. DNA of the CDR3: TGTGCCAGCCACGGGACTAGCGGGGGAGGCTCCTACAATGAGCAGTTCTTC. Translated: CASHGTSGGGSYNEQFF.